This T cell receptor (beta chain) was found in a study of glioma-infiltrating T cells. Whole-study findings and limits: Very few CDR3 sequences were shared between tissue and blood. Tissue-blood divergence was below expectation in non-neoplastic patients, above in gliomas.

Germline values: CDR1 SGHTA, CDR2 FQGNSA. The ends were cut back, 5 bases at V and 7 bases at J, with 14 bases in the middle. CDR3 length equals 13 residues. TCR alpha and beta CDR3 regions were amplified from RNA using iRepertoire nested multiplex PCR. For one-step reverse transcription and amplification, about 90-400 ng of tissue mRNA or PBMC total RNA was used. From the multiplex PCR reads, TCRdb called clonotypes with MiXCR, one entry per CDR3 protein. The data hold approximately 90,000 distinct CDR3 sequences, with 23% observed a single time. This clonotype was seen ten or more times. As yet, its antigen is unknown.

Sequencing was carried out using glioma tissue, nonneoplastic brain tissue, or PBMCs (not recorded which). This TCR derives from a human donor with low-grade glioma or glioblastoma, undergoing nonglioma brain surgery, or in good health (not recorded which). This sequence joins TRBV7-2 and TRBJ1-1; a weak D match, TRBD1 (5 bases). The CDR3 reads CASSNPQTVEAFF. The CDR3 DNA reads TGTGCCAGCAGCAACCCCCAGACAGTTGAAGCTTTCTTT.